The sample holds a few counts of the clone carrying this TCR beta chain. Its antigen is unidentified. This entry belongs to a study of spatial heterogeneity in lung cancer. A single record per CDR3 protein comes from TCRdb applying MiXCR to the 5' RACE reads. The sample carries around 20,000 distinct CDR3 sequences, approximately 2.5% recorded once. Described time point: sample taken at primary tumor resection. Study conclusions and caveats: Tumor mutation count correlated with how many alpha and beta TCRs expanded intratumorally.

The V and J ends lost 1 base and 5 bases respectively, with 8 bases between them. There are 12 residues in the CDR3. Germline loops: CDR1 GTSNPN, CDR2 SVGIG (reference sequence). Here the sequenced sample was lung tumor tissue, taken at surgery. The rearrangement uses TRBV30 and TRBJ1-1; tentative D call: TRBD1 (5 bases). This TCR was sampled from a male donor with early-stage non-small cell lung cancer. The CDR3: CAWSEGETEAFF. Written as DNA, the CDR3 is TGTGCCTGGAGTGAAGGGGAAACTGAAGCTTTCTTT.